This is a list of T cell receptor beta chains from one sample in a study of T cells after yellow fever vaccination. TCRdb analysed the 5' RACE reads with MiXCR anew, one entry per CDR3 protein. Among just over 250,000 distinct CDR3 sequences listed, about 5.2% were seen once. The sequencing here drew on CD4+ T cells sorted from PBMCs, taken on the day of the yellow fever booster vaccination. Every receptor here comes from a man aged 18-30 years who received the YFV17D yellow fever vaccine. CDR3s include the opening cysteine and the closing phenylalanine or tryptophan. The order of the fields is V gene, clone size, D gene, J gene, CDR3 protein, CDR3 DNA. The D gene is left open where the match is weak. The size entry is marked missing in some rows and otherwise reads once, few, many or a size class.

V gene: TRBV20-1; clone size: few; D gene: .; J gene: TRBJ2-1; CDR3 protein: CSARGSAAEQFF; CDR3 DNA: TGCAGTGCTAGAGGGTCCGCAGCGGAGCAGTTCTTC
V gene: TRBV7-6; clone size: many; D gene: TRBD1; J gene: TRBJ1-5; CDR3 protein: CASSLGTGGNQPQHF; CDR3 DNA: TGTGCCAGCAGCCTGGGGACAGGGGGCAATCAGCCCCAGCATTTT
V gene: TRBV19; clone size: few; D gene: TRBD1; J gene: TRBJ1-2; CDR3 protein: CASSRGDLDGYTF; CDR3 DNA: TGTGCCAGTAGCAGGGGGGACCTGGATGGCTACACCTTC
V gene: TRBV19; clone size: few; D gene: .; J gene: TRBJ1-2; CDR3 protein: CASMGERSLNYGYTF; CDR3 DNA: TGTGCCAGTATGGGGGAGAGATCCTTAAACTATGGCTACACCTTC
V gene: TRBV7-2; clone size: .; D gene: .; J gene: TRBJ2-3; CDR3 protein: CASSLVDGVDTQYF; CDR3 DNA: TGTGCCAGCAGCTTAGTCGATGGGGTGGACACGCAGTATTTT
V gene: TRBV7-2; clone size: many; D gene: .; J gene: TRBJ2-3; CDR3 protein: CASSLQLLGGLTDTQYF; CDR3 DNA: TGTGCCAGCAGCCTGCAGCTTTTGGGCGGTCTCACAGATACGCAGTATTTT
V gene: TRBV7-8; clone size: .; D gene: .; J gene: TRBJ2-5; CDR3 protein: CASSFATLQETQYF; CDR3 DNA: TGTGCCAGCAGCTTCGCGACCCTGCAAGAGACCCAGTACTTC
V gene: TRBV7-3; clone size: .; D gene: .; J gene: TRBJ2-7; CDR3 protein: CASSLGTAGEQYF; CDR3 DNA: TGTGCCAGCAGCTTAGGGACAGCGGGGGAGCAGTACTTC
V gene: TRBV6-1; clone size: many; D gene: .; J gene: TRBJ2-3; CDR3 protein: CASKTGSTRKADTQYF; CDR3 DNA: TGTGCCAGCAAGACCGGGAGTACTAGAAAGGCAGATACGCAGTATTTT
V gene: TRBV7-8; clone size: few; D gene: .; J gene: TRBJ2-6; CDR3 protein: CASSPISQGDPGANVLTF; CDR3 DNA: TGTGCCAGCAGCCCCATAAGCCAGGGCGACCCTGGGGCCAACGTCCTGACTTTC
V gene: TRBV12-3/TRBV12-4; clone size: many; D gene: .; J gene: TRBJ2-1; CDR3 protein: CASRTGEHNEQFF; CDR3 DNA: TGTGCCAGCAGAACGGGAGAACACAATGAGCAGTTCTTC
V gene: TRBV2; clone size: .; D gene: .; J gene: TRBJ2-4; CDR3 protein: CASGPQNIQYF; CDR3 DNA: TGTGCCAGCGGACCACAAAACATTCAGTACTTC
V gene: TRBV2; clone size: few; D gene: .; J gene: TRBJ2-3; CDR3 protein: CASSEGIAAYTQYF; CDR3 DNA: TGTGCCAGCAGTGAAGGCATAGCGGCCTATACGCAGTATTTT
V gene: TRBV6-2/TRBV6-3; clone size: few; D gene: .; J gene: TRBJ2-3; CDR3 protein: CASSYSFTDTQYF; CDR3 DNA: TGTGCCAGCAGTTATTCGTTCACAGATACGCAGTATTTT
V gene: TRBV5-1; clone size: .; D gene: .; J gene: TRBJ2-5; CDR3 protein: CASSLFFLGPKETQYF; CDR3 DNA: TGCGCCAGCAGCTTGTTTTTCCTTGGACCGAAAGAGACCCAGTACTTC
V gene: TRBV20-1; clone size: many; D gene: TRBD2; J gene: TRBJ2-5; CDR3 protein: CSAREWTSGGARETQYF; CDR3 DNA: TGCAGTGCTAGAGAATGGACTAGCGGGGGGGCCAGGGAGACCCAGTACTTC
V gene: TRBV20-1; clone size: few; D gene: .; J gene: TRBJ1-3; CDR3 protein: CSAIPRGEGRSSGNTIYF; CDR3 DNA: TGCAGTGCTATCCCCCGGGGCGAGGGACGAAGCTCTGGAAACACCATATATTTT
V gene: TRBV18; clone size: .; D gene: .; J gene: TRBJ2-6; CDR3 protein: CASSSGVRAGANVLTF; CDR3 DNA: TGTGCCAGCTCGTCCGGGGTGAGGGCCGGGGCCAACGTCCTGACTTTC
V gene: TRBV6-1; clone size: few; D gene: .; J gene: TRBJ2-2; CDR3 protein: CASSDVSGEDTGELFF; CDR3 DNA: TGTGCCAGCAGTGATGTTTCAGGGGAAGACACCGGGGAGCTGTTTTTT
V gene: TRBV5-1; clone size: .; D gene: .; J gene: TRBJ2-3; CDR3 protein: CASSLGQAEVTQYF; CDR3 DNA: TGCGCCAGCAGCTTGGGACAGGCTGAAGTGACGCAGTATTTT
V gene: TRBV30; clone size: .; D gene: TRBD1; J gene: TRBJ1-2; CDR3 protein: CAWTLGFTRASPGTGIYGYTF; CDR3 DNA: TGTGCCTGGACCCTCGGGTTCACTCGGGCCAGTCCCGGGACAGGGATCTATGGCTACACCTTC
V gene: TRBV5-5; clone size: many; D gene: .; J gene: TRBJ1-1; CDR3 protein: CASSLLVGTEAFF; CDR3 DNA: TGTGCCAGCAGCTTGTTGGTGGGCACTGAAGCTTTCTTT
V gene: TRBV18; clone size: few; D gene: TRBD1; J gene: TRBJ1-5; CDR3 protein: CASSPERQGLGQPQHF; CDR3 DNA: TGTGCCAGCTCACCAGAGAGACAGGGGCTGGGCCAGCCCCAGCATTTT
V gene: TRBV7-2; clone size: few; D gene: .; J gene: TRBJ2-1; CDR3 protein: CASSLDQGPGRNEQFF; CDR3 DNA: TGTGCCAGCAGCTTAGATCAGGGGCCTGGAAGAAATGAGCAGTTCTTC
V gene: TRBV20-1; clone size: few; D gene: .; J gene: TRBJ1-2; CDR3 protein: CSAREGNYGYTF; CDR3 DNA: TGCAGTGCTAGAGAGGGTAACTATGGCTACACCTTC
V gene: TRBV7-2; clone size: .; D gene: .; J gene: TRBJ2-3; CDR3 protein: CASSSTGVRDTQYF; CDR3 DNA: TGTGCCAGCAGCTCCACCGGGGTTAGGGATACGCAGTATTTT
V gene: TRBV11-2; clone size: .; D gene: TRBD2; J gene: TRBJ2-1; CDR3 protein: CASSLRSSLAGRSEQFF; CDR3 DNA: TGTGCCAGCAGCTTGCGATCCTCTCTAGCGGGGAGGAGCGAGCAGTTCTTC
V gene: TRBV7-6; clone size: many; D gene: .; J gene: TRBJ2-3; CDR3 protein: CASSPLPGPTQYF; CDR3 DNA: TGTGCCAGCAGCCCACTTCCCGGGCCCACGCAGTATTTT
V gene: TRBV23-1; clone size: few; D gene: .; J gene: TRBJ1-1; CDR3 protein: CASSQSVGLKGGRRTKGTEAFF; CDR3 DNA: TGCGCCAGCAGTCAATCGGTGGGACTGAAAGGGGGTCGAAGGACCAAGGGCACTGAAGCTTTCTTT
V gene: TRBV6-5; clone size: few; D gene: .; J gene: TRBJ1-2; CDR3 protein: CASTGNYGYTF; CDR3 DNA: TGTGCCAGTACGGGGAACTATGGCTACACCTTC
V gene: TRBV27; clone size: few; D gene: TRBD1; J gene: TRBJ1-1; CDR3 protein: CASTLRGTGGTEAFF; CDR3 DNA: TGTGCCAGCACTCTTCGGGGGACAGGGGGCACTGAAGCTTTCTTT
V gene: TRBV6-5; clone size: many; D gene: TRBD1; J gene: TRBJ2-7; CDR3 protein: CASRPYRTGDGEQYF; CDR3 DNA: TGTGCCAGCAGACCCTACCGCACAGGGGACGGCGAGCAGTACTTC
V gene: TRBV4-3; clone size: .; D gene: TRBD2; J gene: TRBJ2-3; CDR3 protein: CASSQLAGGGTDTQYF; CDR3 DNA: TGCGCCAGCAGTCAGCTAGCGGGGGGGGGCACAGATACGCAGTATTTT
V gene: TRBV25-1; clone size: .; D gene: .; J gene: TRBJ2-2; CDR3 protein: CASTGQQELFF; CDR3 DNA: TGTGCCAGCACCGGACAGCAGGAGCTGTTTTTT
V gene: TRBV20-1; clone size: .; D gene: .; J gene: TRBJ2-5; CDR3 protein: CSAHTRPGPGETQYF; CDR3 DNA: TGCAGTGCTCATACCCGACCGGGCCCCGGAGAGACCCAGTACTTC
V gene: TRBV27; clone size: .; D gene: TRBD1; J gene: TRBJ1-1; CDR3 protein: CASSPHRGSLNTEAFF; CDR3 DNA: TGTGCCAGCAGTCCGCACAGGGGATCCCTGAACACTGAAGCTTTCTTT
V gene: TRBV20-1; clone size: .; D gene: .; J gene: TRBJ2-2; CDR3 protein: CSASEGTYTGELFF; CDR3 DNA: TGCAGTGCTAGCGAGGGGACCTACACCGGGGAGCTGTTTTTT
V gene: TRBV5-6; clone size: .; D gene: TRBD1; J gene: TRBJ2-1; CDR3 protein: CASSVTDRGQFF; CDR3 DNA: TGTGCCAGCAGCGTAACGGACAGGGGGCAGTTCTTC
V gene: TRBV9; clone size: many; D gene: .; J gene: TRBJ2-3; CDR3 protein: CASSVAGPTPTDTQYF; CDR3 DNA: TGTGCCAGCAGCGTAGCTGGCCCAACCCCCACAGATACGCAGTATTTT
V gene: TRBV7-2; clone size: many; D gene: TRBD1; J gene: TRBJ1-2; CDR3 protein: CASSFGTGGYGYTF; CDR3 DNA: TGTGCCAGCAGCTTCGGGACAGGGGGCTATGGCTACACCTTC
V gene: TRBV4-2; clone size: many; D gene: TRBD2; J gene: TRBJ2-3; CDR3 protein: CASSQAVAGGPTQYF; CDR3 DNA: TGTGCCAGCAGCCAAGCGGTAGCGGGGGGACCCACGCAGTATTTT
V gene: TRBV12-3/TRBV12-4; clone size: many; D gene: .; J gene: TRBJ2-5; CDR3 protein: CASSHHDRKETQYF; CDR3 DNA: TGTGCCAGCAGCCACCATGACAGGAAAGAGACCCAGTACTTC
V gene: TRBV24-1; clone size: many; D gene: TRBD1; J gene: TRBJ1-5; CDR3 protein: CATSDSQGNQPQHF; CDR3 DNA: TGTGCCACCAGTGATTCACAGGGGAATCAGCCCCAGCATTTT
V gene: TRBV24-1; clone size: .; D gene: .; J gene: TRBJ2-3; CDR3 protein: CATSLWDTQYF; CDR3 DNA: TGTGCCACCAGTTTGTGGGATACGCAGTATTTT
V gene: TRBV4-2; clone size: few; D gene: .; J gene: TRBJ2-3; CDR3 protein: CASSQVPDWGQYF; CDR3 DNA: TGTGCCAGCAGCCAAGTCCCTGACTGGGGGCAGTATTTT
V gene: TRBV13; clone size: few; D gene: TRBD2; J gene: TRBJ2-1; CDR3 protein: CASSLSLAGGYNEQFF; CDR3 DNA: TGTGCCAGCAGCCTATCCCTAGCGGGGGGGTACAATGAGCAGTTCTTC
V gene: TRBV18; clone size: few; D gene: .; J gene: TRBJ1-1; CDR3 protein: CASSPENTEAFF; CDR3 DNA: TGTGCCAGCTCACCAGAGAACACTGAAGCTTTCTTT
V gene: TRBV7-8; clone size: .; D gene: .; J gene: TRBJ2-5; CDR3 protein: CASSQPAAQYF; CDR3 DNA: TGTGCCAGCAGCCAGCCCGCGGCCCAGTACTTC
V gene: TRBV2; clone size: many; D gene: .; J gene: TRBJ2-3; CDR3 protein: CASQDPDPNTQYF; CDR3 DNA: TGTGCCAGCCAGGACCCCGATCCCAATACGCAGTATTTT
V gene: TRBV5-1; clone size: many; D gene: TRBD2; J gene: TRBJ2-5; CDR3 protein: CASSTAGGFETQYF; CDR3 DNA: TGCGCCAGCTCCACCGCGGGGGGATTCGAGACCCAGTACTTC